This TCR beta chain was sequenced in a study of early T cells in non-severe SARS-CoV-2 infection. Study details: Chains from this unsorted whole-blood bulk RNA could not be paired.

Via MiXCR, TCRdb re-called the 5' RACE reads, giving one row per CDR3 protein. The sample shows 76,000 or so distinct CDR3 sequences, around 11% of them seen only once. Trimming at V came to 6 bases and at J to 2 bases, leaving 3 bases not matched to a gene. This CDR3 comprises 14 residues. This receptor was taken from an adult who was a healthcare worker with PCR-confirmed SARS-CoV-2 infection or an uninfected control (not recorded which). Material: whole blood. The chain couples TRBV12-3 or TRBV12-4 to TRBJ2-2; 7 nucleotides line up with TRBD1. CDR3 amino acids: CASSRTGNTGELFF. The CDR3 DNA reads as TGTGCCAGCAGCCGGACAGGCAACACCGGGGAGCTGTTTTTT.